This T cell receptor beta chain emerged from a study of blood T cell repertoires in COVID-19. Sequenced by immunoSEQ multiplex PCR; TCRdb stores in-frame clones only, minus some. The table records approximately 260,000 clones, roughly 86% of them present only once. This CDR3 is 15 amino acids long. Per germline, CDR1 MNHEY and CDR2 SVGAGI. V dropped 7 bases and J dropped 0 bases, with 15 bases sitting between them. The material sequenced was PBMCs or T cells enriched from blood (not recorded which). This clonotype was sampled from a woman in her thirties or forties with acute COVID-19. The chain is built from TRBV6-5 and TRBJ1-1; weak D call: TRBD1 (5 bases). The CDR3 nucleotides are TGTGCCAGCATGAAGCAGGGAAAAGTGAACACTGAAGCTTTCTTT. This encodes CASMKQGKVNTEAFF.